The 19 T cell receptor beta chains in this list originate from one sample, sequenced in a study of blood T cell repertoires in COVID-19. TCRdb's table, derived via immunoSEQ multiplex PCR, lists solely in-frame clones and lacks some. The data contain 120,000 to 150,000 clones, around nine tenths of them seen just once; the ten biggest clones take up 3.5% to 5.5%. Source material: peripheral blood. All receptors come from a woman between 40 and 55 years old with acute or convalescent COVID-19.

This rearrangement joins TRBV5-1 to TRBJ2-7, with D maybe TRBD1 (7 bases). Per germline, CDR1 SGHRS and CDR2 YFSETQ. The V and J ends lost 3 bases and 3 bases respectively, with 13 bases between them. This CDR3 region has 14 residues. The DNA of the CDR3 is TGCGCCAGCAGCTCGGGGGACAGCGTCTACGAGCAGTACTTC. Protein product: CASSSGDSVYEQYF. The full variable domain, rest sourced from reference TRBV5-1 and TRBJ2-7, is KAGVTQTPRYLIKTRGQQVTLSCSPISGHRSVSWYQQTPGQGLQFLFEYFSETQRNKGNFPGRFSGRQFSNSRSEMNVSTLELGDSALYLCASSSGDSVYEQYFGPGTRLTVT.

The chain joins TRBV5-6 to TRBJ1-2; TRBD1 might be the D (5 bases). Trimming took 0 bases from V and 4 from J, leaving 10 bases between them. CDR3 length equals 14 residues. The germline V gene encodes CDR1 SGHDT and CDR2 YYEEEE. As DNA, the CDR3 is TGTGCCAGCAGCTTGGACAGGTCTGTCTATGGCTACACCTTC. This encodes CASSLDRSVYGYTF.

The rearrangement joins TRBV30 to TRBJ1-6, with no clear D. V dropped 1 base and J dropped 0 bases, with 4 bases sitting between them. In germline, CDR1 is GTSNPN, CDR2 SVGIG (reference sequence). The CDR3 runs 14 residues. The CDR3 bases are TGTGCCTGGAGTGCAGGCTCCTATAATTCACCCCTCCACTTT. This sequence encodes CAWSAGSYNSPLHF.

This rearrangement joins TRBV20-1 to TRBJ1-1; D is unresolved. The germline V and J ends were trimmed by 6 bases and 8 bases, with 13 bases remaining between them. Germline V gene lookup returns CDR1 DFQATT and CDR2 SNEGSKA (reference sequence). The CDR3 covers 11 residues. The CDR3 reads CSANPWAEAFF. The CDR3 DNA follows: TGCAGTGCCAACCCCTGGGCGGAAGCTTTCTTT.

The V and J genes are TRBV7-8 and TRBJ2-5; D uncertain. The CDR3 consists of 11 residues. V was shortened by 9 bases and J by 0 bases, with 5 bases between the two germline ends. Germline values: CDR1 SGHVS, CDR2 FQNEAQ. CDR3 in DNA: TGTGCCAGTTCGTACCAAGAGACCCAGTACTTC. Translation: CASSYQETQYF.

V is TRBV3-1 (or the pseudogene TRBV3-2) and J is TRBJ1-5, with TRBD1 as a possible D gene (5 bases). Germline lookup yields CDR1 LGHDT and CDR2 YNNKEL (reference sequence). V was trimmed by 3 bases and J by 4 bases, leaving 10 bases between them. CDR3 size: 14 residues. CDR3 protein: CASSHREGNQPQHF. DNA for the CDR3: TGTGCCAGCAGCCACAGGGAAGGAAATCAGCCCCAGCATTTT.

This chain uses TRBV20-1 with TRBJ1-2, with TRBD1 matching over 7 bases. In germline, CDR1 is DFQATT, CDR2 SNEGSKA (reference sequence). J was trimmed by 8 bases and V by 8 bases; bases with no gene match: 8. The CDR3 is 11 residues long. CDR3 region: CSHGTAWGYTF. DNA for the CDR3: TGCAGTCATGGGACAGCTTGGGGCTACACCTTC.

V gene TRBV11-3 combines with J gene TRBJ1-1; D is undetermined. The CDR3 contains 13 residues. The germline V gene has CDR1 SGHNT and CDR2 YENEEA. V lost 4 bases and J 3 bases, leaving 9 bases between the germline ends. CDR3 nucleotide sequence: TGTGCCAGCAGCTCCTCCGGGGACACTGAAGCTTTCTTT. It specifies CASSSSGDTEAFF.

The rearrangement links TRBV19 to TRBJ1-1; 8 bases match TRBD1. This CDR3 is built from 16 residues. J lost 1 base, V lost 6 bases, and 10 bases had no gene match. Germline V gene sequence: CDR1 LNHDA, CDR2 SQIVND (reference sequence). The CDR3 DNA reads as TGTGCCAGTAGCCCCGCCCCTGGGACAGGGAACACTGAAGCTTTCTTT. Its translation: CASSPAPGTGNTEAFF.

This rearrangement joins TRBV7-2 to TRBJ1-2, with D hard to call. CDR1 and CDR2 from the germline V gene are SGHTA and FQGNSA. The CDR3 is made up of 12 amino acids. Trimming removed 10 bases from V and 0 bases from J, with 9 bases in between. CDR3: CATPGPNYGYTF. In DNA form, the CDR3 reads TGTGCCACCCCGGGTCCTAACTATGGCTACACCTTC.

This chain joins TRBV6-5 and TRBJ2-7; possibly TRBD1 for D (5 bases). This CDR3 comprises 13 residues. Germline V gives CDR1 MNHEY, CDR2 SVGAGI. Trimming shortened V by 2 bases and J by 3 bases, and 8 bases separated the two germline ends. The CDR3 spells CASSYDRNYEQYF. DNA for the CDR3: TGTGCCAGCAGTTACGACAGAAACTACGAGCAGTACTTC.

This clone was seen once. This sequence joins TRBV3-1 (or the pseudogene TRBV3-2) and TRBJ1-4; 9 positions match TRBD1. Germline V CDR1 and CDR2: LGHDT, YNNKEL (reference sequence). This CDR3 is built from 14 residues. The ends lost 4 bases at V and 8 bases at J; junction bases unmatched: 5. CDR3 coding DNA: TGTGCCAGCAGCCCAACAGGGGGCAGGGAAAAACTGTTTTTT. Translation gives CASSPTGGREKLFF.

This sequence joins TRBV7-2 and TRBJ2-3; 10 positions agree with TRBD1. The ends lost 3 bases at V and 1 base at J; junction bases unmatched: 7. The CDR3 is made up of 17 amino acids. Germline V lookup: CDR1 SGHTA, CDR2 FQGNSA. The CDR3 region is CASSLAPTGGGTDTQYF. In DNA, the CDR3 is TGTGCCAGCAGCTTGGCCCCGACAGGGGGCGGCACAGATACGCAGTATTTT.

This clone turned up a few times. The V and J genes are TRBV19 and TRBJ1-5, with a tentative D call TRBD1 (5 bases). Germline lookup yields CDR1 LNHDA and CDR2 SQIVND (reference sequence). V lost 1 base and J 5 bases, leaving 12 bases between the germline ends. This CDR3 spans 15 amino acids. CDR3 protein: CASSIVGQLDQPQHF. For the CDR3, the DNA is TGTGCCAGTAGTATAGTGGGGCAGCTAGATCAGCCCCAGCATTTT.

The CDR3 loop is CASSLKGQRSSYNEQFF. CDR3 DNA sequence: TGTGCCAGCAGTTTAAAAGGTCAGCGCAGCTCCTACAATGAGCAGTTCTTC. V usage is TRBV27 and J usage is TRBJ2-1; D remains ambiguous. CDR1 and CDR2 from the germline V gene are MNHEY and SMNVEV (reference sequence). With 2 bases removed from V and 0 bases from J, the gap between germline ends came to 14 bases. The CDR3 has 17 amino acids.

This clone occurred once. The chain recombines TRBV2 with TRBJ2-2, with D perhaps TRBD1 (5 bases). Germline V gives CDR1 SNHLY, CDR2 FYNNEI. The CDR3 has 14 residues. The ends were cut back, 11 bases at V and 3 bases at J, with 16 bases in the middle. CDR3 sequence (DNA): TGTGCCCCTGGGGCAGGGTCGGACACCGGGGAGCTGTTTTTT. It translates to CAPGAGSDTGELFF.

V usage is TRBV30 and J usage is TRBJ1-2; D remains unclear. CDR1 and CDR2 (germline): GTSNPN, SVGIG (reference sequence). With 3 bases removed from V and 5 bases from J, the gap between germline ends came to 16 bases. The CDR3 sequence is 14 residues long. The CDR3 DNA reads as TGTGCCTGGAGCGGGGAGGGCACCGGTTATGGCTACACCTTC. It yields the protein CAWSGEGTGYGYTF. The whole variable domain, filled in from reference TRBV30 and TRBJ1-2, reads SQTIHQWPATLVQPVGSPLSLECTVEGTSNPNLYWYRQAAGRGLQLLFYSVGIGQISSEVPQNLSASRPQDRQFILSSKKLLLSDSGFYLCAWSGEGTGYGYTFGSGTRLTVV.

CDR3 sequence reads: CASSVTSGTDTQYF. The CDR3 DNA sequence: TGTGCCAGCAGCGTCACTAGCGGCACAGATACGCAGTATTTT. The chain uses TRBV7-8 and TRBJ2-3, with 7 positions matching TRBD2. This CDR3 spans 14 amino acids. J was trimmed by 1 base and V by 5 bases; bases with no gene match: 3. Germline V gene data show CDR1 as SGHVS and CDR2 as FQNEAQ. Supplemented by reference TRBV7-8 and TRBJ2-3, the full variable domain reads GAGVSQSPRYKVAKRGQDVALRCDPISGHVSLFWYQQALGQGPEFLTYFQNEAQLDKSGLPSDRFFAERPEGSVSTLKIQRTQQEDSAVYLCASSVTSGTDTQYFGPGTRLTVL.

The chain employs TRBV5-6 and TRBJ2-7, with D unclear. This CDR3 has 13 residues. Trimming stripped 0 bases from V and 5 bases from J, with 9 bases between. Germline-derived CDR1 and CDR2 are SGHDT and YYEEEE. The CDR3 is CASSLVPPNEQYF. In DNA form, the CDR3 reads TGTGCCAGCAGCTTGGTTCCCCCTAACGAGCAGTACTTC. Based on the CDR3 plus reference TRBV5-6 and TRBJ2-7, the full variable domain is DAGVTQSPTHLIKTRGQQVTLRCSPKSGHDTVSWYQQALGQGPQFIFQYYEEEERQRGNFPDRFSGHQFPNYSSELNVNALLLGDSALYLCASSLVPPNEQYFGPGTRLTVT.